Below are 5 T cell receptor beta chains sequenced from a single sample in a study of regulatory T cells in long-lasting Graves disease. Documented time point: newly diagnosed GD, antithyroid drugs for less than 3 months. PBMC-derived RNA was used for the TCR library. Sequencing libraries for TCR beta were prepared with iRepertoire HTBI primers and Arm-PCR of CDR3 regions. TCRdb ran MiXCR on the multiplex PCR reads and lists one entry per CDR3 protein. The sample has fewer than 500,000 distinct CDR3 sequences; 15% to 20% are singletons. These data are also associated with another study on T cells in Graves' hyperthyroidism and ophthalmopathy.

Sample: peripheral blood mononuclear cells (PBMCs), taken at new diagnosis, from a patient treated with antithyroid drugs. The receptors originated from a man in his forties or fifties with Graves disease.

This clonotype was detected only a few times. CDR3 bases: TGCGCCAGCAGCTTGGGGGGGCACAGGGGGCCTGGGGCCAAAAACATTCAGTACTTC. It specifies CASSLGGHRGPGAKNIQYF. The V gene is TRBV5-1, the J gene TRBJ2-4; 9 bases fit TRBD1. Germline lookup yields CDR1 SGHRS and CDR2 YFSETQ. V lost 0 bases to trimming and J lost 1 base; unmatched junction nucleotides: 11. This CDR3 comprises 19 residues.

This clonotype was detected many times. As DNA, the CDR3 is TGTGCCATCAGTGAGACAGGGGTTATTGAAGCTTTCTTT. Encoded protein: CAISETGVIEAFF. J is TRBJ1-1 and V is TRBV10-3; 7 bases map to TRBD1. V trimming: 2 bases; J trimming: 7 bases; junction bases outside the gene matches: 4. CDR3 length: 13 residues. Germline-derived CDR1 and CDR2 are ENHRY and SYGVKD.

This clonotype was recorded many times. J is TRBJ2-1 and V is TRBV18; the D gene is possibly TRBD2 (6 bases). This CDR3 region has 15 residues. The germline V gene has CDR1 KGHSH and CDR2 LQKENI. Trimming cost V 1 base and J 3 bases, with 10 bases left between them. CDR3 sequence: CASSPLAGIYNEQFF. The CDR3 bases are TGTGCCAGCTCACCACTGGCGGGGATCTACAATGAGCAGTTCTTC.

This CDR3 reads CASSFAGVSRGANVLTF. DNA of the CDR3: TGTGCCAGCAGTTTCGCGGGAGTAAGTAGAGGGGCCAACGTCCTGACTTTC. The chain combines TRBV27 with TRBJ2-6; 7 bases fit TRBD2. The CDR3 is made up of 17 amino acids. V lost 3 bases and J lost 4; bases outside the gene matches: 9. The germline gives CDR1 MNHEY, CDR2 SMNVEV (reference sequence).

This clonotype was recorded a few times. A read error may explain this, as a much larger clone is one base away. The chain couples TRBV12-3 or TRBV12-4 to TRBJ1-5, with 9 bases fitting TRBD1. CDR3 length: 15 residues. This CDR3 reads CASSSGTGSNRPQHF. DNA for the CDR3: TGTGCCAGCAGTTCCGGGACAGGGAGCAATCGGCCCCAGCATTTT.